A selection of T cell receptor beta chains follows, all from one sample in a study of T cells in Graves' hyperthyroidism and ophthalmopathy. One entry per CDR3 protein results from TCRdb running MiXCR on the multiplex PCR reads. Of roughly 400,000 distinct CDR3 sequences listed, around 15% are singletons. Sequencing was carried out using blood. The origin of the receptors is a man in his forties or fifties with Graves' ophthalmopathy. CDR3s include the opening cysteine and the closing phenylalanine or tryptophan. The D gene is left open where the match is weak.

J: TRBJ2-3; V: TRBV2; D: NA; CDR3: CASSGRVFVADTQYF
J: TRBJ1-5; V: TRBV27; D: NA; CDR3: CASRGGGDQPQHF
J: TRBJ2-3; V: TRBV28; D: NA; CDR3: CASSPLAISTDTQYF
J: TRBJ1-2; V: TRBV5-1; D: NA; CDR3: CASSIDGDGYTF
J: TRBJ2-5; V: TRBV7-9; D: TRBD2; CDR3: CASSFEREIRETQYF
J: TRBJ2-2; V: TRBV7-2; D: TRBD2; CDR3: CASSSPFAGESGELFF
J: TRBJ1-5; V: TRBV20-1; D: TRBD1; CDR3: CSALRQGDYSNQPQHF
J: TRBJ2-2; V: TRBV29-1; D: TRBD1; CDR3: CSVGNRDRGHGELFF
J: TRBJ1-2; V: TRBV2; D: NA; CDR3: CASSGGQAQVYGYTF
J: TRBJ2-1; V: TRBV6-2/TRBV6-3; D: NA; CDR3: CASSWGKAGGSTDNEQFF
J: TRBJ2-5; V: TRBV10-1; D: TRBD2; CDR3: CASSETSGSETQYF
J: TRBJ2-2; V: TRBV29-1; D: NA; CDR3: CSVFTGFTGELFF
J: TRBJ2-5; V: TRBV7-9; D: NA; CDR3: CASSLGTLTGQETQYF
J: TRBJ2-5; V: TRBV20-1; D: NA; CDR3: CSARGPRGEETQYF
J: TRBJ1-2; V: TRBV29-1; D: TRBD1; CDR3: CSALTGAYGYTF
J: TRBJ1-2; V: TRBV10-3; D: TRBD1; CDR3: CAISELILGQVYGYTF
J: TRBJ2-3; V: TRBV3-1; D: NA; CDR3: CASSHTGIQAQYF
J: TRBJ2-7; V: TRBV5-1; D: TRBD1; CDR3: CASSKGQGTYEQYF
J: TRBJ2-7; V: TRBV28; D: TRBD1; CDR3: CASSPPGQGKGGQYF
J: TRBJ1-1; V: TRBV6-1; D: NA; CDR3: CASTPGEGTEAFF
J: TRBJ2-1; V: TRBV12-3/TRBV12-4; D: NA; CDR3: CASSPPGHPNNEQFF
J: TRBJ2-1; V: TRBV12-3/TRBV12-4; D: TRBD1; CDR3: CASSLGGTATGEQFF
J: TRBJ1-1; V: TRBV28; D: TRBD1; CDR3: CASSLLRQGAEAFF
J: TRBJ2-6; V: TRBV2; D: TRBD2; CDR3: CASGSLAGGAGANVLTF
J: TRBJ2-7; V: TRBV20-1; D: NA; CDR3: CSASGSGEQYF
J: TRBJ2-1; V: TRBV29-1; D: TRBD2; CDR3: CSVRTSGRNEQFF
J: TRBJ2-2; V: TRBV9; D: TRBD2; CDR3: CASSVGLAGNTGELFF
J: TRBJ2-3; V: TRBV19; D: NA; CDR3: CASSIWRDSTDTQYF